This TCR beta chain was profiled in a study of prognosis after radiotherapy for stage I lung cancer. The overall study: Newly diagnosed primary stage I lung tumors occurred in some 15 patients, and oligometastatic NSCLC after surgical resection of the primary tumor occurred in a few. Radiotherapy was followed by distant metastases in a handful of patients, which appeared at a median of roughly seven months; about 14 patients showed no significant progression.

This CDR3 is built from 15 residues. The V gene's germline CDR1 is SGDLS and CDR2 YYNGEE. The trim removed 3 bases at V and 4 bases at J, leaving 5 bases unmatched. This clonotype came up many times. The antigen is undetermined. Amplification of the TCR beta CDR3 (from genomic DNA) was done by two-round multiplex PCR. Amplification in first-round PCR relied on primers specific to each TRBV and TRBJ gene. Second-round PCR used universal primers. TCRdb analysed the multiplex PCR reads with MiXCR anew, one entry per CDR3 protein. The repertoire has 38,000 or so distinct CDR3 sequences, approximately 24% of them found once; the top ten carry 25%. Overall study results and limits: Unique TCR clone counts were lower following stereotactic body radiation therapy (median approximately 10,000 versus 7,000).

This chain uses TRBV9 with TRBJ1-2, with 11 bases lining up with TRBD1. This sample comprised PBMCs, obtained before or after stereotactic body radiation therapy (not recorded which). This receptor was taken from a donor over 45 with non-small cell lung cancer. CDR3 nucleotide sequence: TGTGCCAGCAGCGCCGGGACAGGGGGTTCCTATGGCTACACCTTC. Protein: CASSAGTGGSYGYTF.